These 10 T cell receptor beta chains were sequenced from one sample in a study of T cells in Graves' hyperthyroidism and ophthalmopathy. Researchers amplified the TCR beta CDR3 regions from RNA transcripts. RT-PCR in the first round (using the HTBI primer set) targeted the TCR CDR3. TCRdb re-derived calls from the multiplex PCR reads in MiXCR, one entry per CDR3 protein. The repertoire has 250,000 to 300,000 distinct CDR3 sequences, about an eighth of them found once; the top ten carry 7.8%. The sample was blood. The origin of the receptors is a woman younger than 45 with Graves' hyperthyroidism that later progressed to Graves' ophthalmopathy.

To note about this clonotype: A much larger clonotype is one base distant, so this may be a read error. The chain couples TRBV7-3 to TRBJ2-1, with D uncertain. The CDR3 sequence is 14 residues long. Looked up from germline, CDR1 is SGHTA and CDR2 is FQGTGA. DNA for the CDR3: TGCGCCAGCAGCCAAGATCGCCTCTGCTATGAGCAGTTCTTC. Translation: CASSQDRLCYEQFF. Full variable domain (missing parts from reference TRBV7-3 and TRBJ2-1): GAGVSQTPSNKVTEKGKYVELRCDPISGHTALYWYRQSLGQGPEFLIYFQGTGAADDSGLPNDRFFAVRPEGSVSTLKIQRTERGDSAVYLCASSQDRLCYEQFFGPGTRLTVL.

Many counts were recorded for this clonotype. The CDR3 protein is CASSPPLALNTEAFF. The CDR3 DNA is TGTGCCAGCAGTCCTCCTTTAGCTTTGAACACTGAAGCTTTCTTT. The chain carries TRBV27 and TRBJ1-1; D is uncertain. Trimming removed 5 bases from V and 0 bases from J, with 13 bases in between. CDR3 length equals 15 residues. The germline gives CDR1 MNHEY, CDR2 SMNVEV (reference sequence).

This clonotype has more than one count but fewer than ten. J is TRBJ2-3 and V is TRBV15, with D perhaps matching TRBD2 (6 bases). Trimming took off 2 bases at V and 6 bases at J, with 18 bases between the two ends. This CDR3 has 16 residues. Looked up from germline, CDR1 is LNHNV and CDR2 is YYDKDF (reference sequence). CDR3 protein: CATSRIGVGGGDTQYF. The CDR3 nucleotides are TGTGCCACCAGCAGAATTGGGGTAGGAGGAGGGGATACGCAGTATTTT.

The sample holds many counts of this clonotype. The rearrangement links TRBV6-1 to TRBJ1-5, with no clear D. The CDR3 totals 15 residues. Germline V lookup: CDR1 MNHNS, CDR2 SASEGT. Trimming shortened V by 8 bases and J by 5 bases, and 19 bases separated the two germline ends. CDR3 sequence: CASRRTADRYQPQHF. The CDR3 DNA is TGTGCCAGCCGGAGGACCGCGGATAGGTATCAGCCCCAGCATTTT.

The CDR3 is CASSNRQSQYF. The CDR3 DNA sequence: TGTGCCAGCAGCAACCGACAGTCGCAGTACTTC. The rearrangement links TRBV7-2 to TRBJ2-7, with D maybe TRBD1 (5 bases). V was cut by 5 bases and J by 9 bases, with 11 bases left in between. The germline CDR1 and CDR2 sequences are SGHTA and FQGNSA. The CDR3 runs to 11 residues.

This clonotype was picked up many times. CDR3 in DNA: TGCGCCAGCAGCTCAAGCCCGGGAGATAACACTGAAGCTTTCTTT. Translation: CASSSSPGDNTEAFF. The chain uses TRBV5-1 and TRBJ1-1; unclear D gene. This CDR3 is built from 15 residues. Germline V lookup: CDR1 SGHRS, CDR2 YFSETQ. V lost 3 bases and J 2 bases, leaving 14 bases between the germline ends.

This clonotype was picked up many times. The chain uses TRBV2 and TRBJ2-1, with a weak D call TRBD1 (5 bases). The germline V and J ends were trimmed by 4 bases and 4 bases, with 11 bases remaining between them. Germline-derived CDR1 and CDR2 are SNHLY and FYNNEI. The CDR3 totals 14 residues. The CDR3 spells CASSVGLEYNEQFF. CDR3 coding DNA: TGTGCCAGCAGTGTGGGGCTAGAATACAATGAGCAGTTCTTC.

This clonotype was picked up a small number of times. V is TRBV6-1 and J is TRBJ1-2; 11 bases map to TRBD1. CDR3 length equals 15 residues. Germline loops: CDR1 MNHNS, CDR2 SASEGT. Trimming cost V 6 bases and J 4 bases; bases outside gene matches: 7. The CDR3 is CASRNRDRGSYGYTF. CDR3 nucleotide sequence: TGTGCCAGCAGAAACCGGGACAGGGGGTCCTATGGCTACACCTTC.

In its sample, this clonotype was seen many times. The chain uses TRBV10-3 and TRBJ2-3, with TRBD2 matching over 11 bases. The CDR3 length is 16 residues. V trimming: 3 bases; J trimming: 6 bases; junction bases outside the gene matches: 8. From germline, CDR1 is ENHRY and CDR2 SYGVKD. DNA for the CDR3: TGTGCCATCAGTGACGTAGCGGGAGGGCCTTTGGATACGCAGTATTTT. Protein sequence: CAISDVAGGPLDTQYF.

This clonotype was seen ten or more times. V and J are TRBV20-1 and TRBJ1-2; D unclear. Germline values: CDR1 DFQATT, CDR2 SNEGSKA (reference sequence). The CDR3 is made up of 13 amino acids. Between the trimmed V and J ends, which lost 1 base and 8 bases, there was a span of 14 bases. In DNA form, the CDR3 reads TGCAGTGCTAGAGCAGTCCCAAGCAGGGGCTACACCTTC. Translated: CSARAVPSRGYTF.